The 30 T cell receptor beta chains below all came from one sample that was sequenced in a study of shared clonotypes between healthy human individuals (TCRdb year 2020). For the CD8 naive samples, CD45RO-negative cells were positively selected for CCR7, yielding a CD45RA+CCR7+ population from which TemRA cells were excluded. Library preparation was by the immunoSEQ multiplex PCR assay. The immuneACCESS repertoire file appears here via TCRdb, limited to in-frame rearrangements. These files lack a portion of the clones; in checked studies, under half of the deficit traces to unresolved V genes, and the cause of the others is not known. This sample holds approximately 2,200,000 clones; roughly 91% were observed only once. Over 1.5% of the sample rests with the top ten. Sample: naive CD8+ T cells from PBMCs. Per the publication, the cell subset or site label means: CD45RA+CCR7+. The receptors originated from a man between 18 and 29 years old in good health. Some clones in this sample may be carry-over from other donors' samples.

V and J are TRBV7-6 and TRBJ2-7; no definite D call. With 5 bases removed from V and 3 bases from J, the gap between germline ends came to 5 bases. Germline CDR1 is SGHVS and CDR2 is FNYEAQ. The CDR3 is 11 residues long. CDR3 bases: TGTGCCAGCAGCCTCTACTACGAGCAGTACTTC. Amino acid sequence: CASSLYYEQYF. The full variable domain, completed using reference TRBV7-6 and TRBJ2-7, is GAGVSQSPRYKVTKRGQDVALRCDPISGHVSLYWYRQALGQGPEFLTYFNYEAQQDKSGLPNDRFSAERPEGSISTLTIQRTEQRDSAMYRCASSLYYEQYFGPGTRLTVT.

The rearrangement joins TRBV14 to TRBJ1-1; D uncertain. Germline V gene lookup returns CDR1 SGHDN and CDR2 FVKESK. The CDR3 is made up of 15 amino acids. Trimming took off 1 base at V and 4 bases at J, with 13 bases between the two ends. The CDR3 sequence is CASSQVGILGTEAFF. In DNA form, the CDR3 reads TGTGCCAGCAGCCAAGTAGGGATTTTGGGCACTGAAGCTTTCTTT. The full variable domain, its missing parts supplied by reference TRBV14 and TRBJ1-1, is EAGVTQFPSHSVIEKGQTVTLRCDPISGHDNLYWYRRVMGKEIKFLLHFVKESKQDESGMPNNRFLAERTGGTYSTLKVQPAELEDSGVYFCASSQVGILGTEAFFGQGTRLTVV.

The rearrangement links TRBV2 to TRBJ2-6; no clear D gene. The length of the CDR3 is 16 residues. Trimming stripped 4 bases from V and 0 bases from J, with 10 bases between. CDR1 is SNHLY, CDR2 FYNNEI, per germline. CDR3 residues: CASSVSSDSGANVLTF. The CDR3 DNA reads TGTGCCAGCAGTGTGTCCTCCGACTCTGGGGCCAACGTCCTGACTTTC.

J is TRBJ1-3 and V is TRBV4-1; D is undetermined. V lost 3 bases and J 0 bases, leaving 12 bases between the germline ends. The CDR3 spans 16 residues. Germline V gene data show CDR1 as MGHRA and CDR2 as YSYEKL. The CDR3 protein is CASSQMAVSSGNTIYF. DNA of the CDR3: TGCGCCAGCAGCCAGATGGCGGTGAGCTCTGGAAACACCATATATTTT.

V and J are TRBV12-1 and TRBJ1-2; TRBD1 reflects the table's D call only, with no check against the DNA. TRBV12-1 is recorded as a pseudogene. This CDR3 has 14 residues. The CDR3 DNA reads TGTGCCAGCAGCTTTTCCAGGGGTGGCTATGGCTACACCTTC. This codes for CASSFSRGGYGYTF.

The J gene is TRBJ2-3, the V gene TRBV28; tentatively, D is TRBD2 (5 bases). The CDR3 is made up of 14 amino acids. Germline V CDR1 and CDR2: MDHEN, SYDVKM. The V end was cut by 2 bases, the J end by 2 bases, with 8 bases between. The CDR3 region is CASSLTGNTDTQYF. CDR3 DNA: TGTGCCAGCAGTTTAACGGGAAACACAGATACGCAGTATTTT.

The V and J genes are TRBV11-2 and TRBJ2-7; 7 bases are a match to TRBD1. V lost 5 bases to trimming and J lost 12 bases; unmatched junction nucleotides: 13. CDR3 length: 13 amino acids. CDR1 and CDR2 from the germline V gene are SGHAT and FQNNGV. The CDR3 loop is CASSHLATQGVYF. The CDR3 nucleotides read TGTGCCAGCAGCCACCTAGCTACTCAGGGGGTGTACTTC. Drawing the rest from reference TRBV11-2 and TRBJ2-7, the complete variable domain is EAGVAQSPRYKIIEKRQSVAFWCNPISGHATLYWYQQILGQGPKLLIQFQNNGVVDDSQLPKDRFSAERLKGVDSTLKIQPAKLEDSAVYLCASSHLATQGVYFGPGTRLTVT.

This clone was seen a single time. This chain uses TRBV19 with TRBJ2-3; no definite D call. Trimming took off 7 bases at V and 0 bases at J, with 8 bases between the two ends. Germline assignment: CDR1 LNHDA and CDR2 SQIVND (reference sequence). This CDR3 has 13 residues. Here the CDR3 DNA reads TGTGCCAGTAATTGGCGGAGCACAGATACGCAGTATTTT. Translation gives CASNWRSTDTQYF.

V usage is TRBV7-3 and J usage is TRBJ2-4, with 12 bases that match TRBD2. The junction had 4 bases not matched to a gene; V was cut back by 5 bases and J by 8 bases. Per germline, CDR1 SGHTA and CDR2 FQGTGA. CDR3 size: 14 residues. This CDR3 is CASSLAGGRDIQYF. CDR3 nucleotide sequence: TGTGCCAGCAGCCTAGCGGGAGGGCGAGACATTCAGTACTTC.

The chain is built from TRBV7-8 and TRBJ2-7; the match to TRBD2 covers 7 bases. This CDR3 comprises 17 residues. The trim removed 4 bases at V and 4 bases at J, leaving 16 bases unmatched. Germline CDR1 and CDR2: SGHVS and FQNEAQ. CDR3 bases: TGTGCCAGCAGCTCCGGACTGGGACTACCCTCTTCGTACGAGCAGTACTTC. Encoded protein: CASSSGLGLPSSYEQYF.

The gene calls are TRBV28 and TRBJ2-3; D not certain. V was cut by 2 bases and J by 6 bases, with 12 bases left in between. The germline CDR1 and CDR2 sequences are MDHEN and SYDVKM. This CDR3 comprises 14 residues. DNA for the CDR3: TGTGCCAGCAGTTTAAGGACCGCCTGGGATACGCAGTATTTT. This translates into CASSLRTAWDTQYF.

V gene TRBV19 combines with J gene TRBJ2-3; D is perhaps TRBD2 (6 bases). Between the trimmed V and J ends, which lost 5 bases and 0 bases, there was a span of 12 bases. CDR1 LNHDA and CDR2 SQIVND come from the germline V gene (reference sequence). The CDR3 is 15 residues long. The CDR3 DNA is TGTGCCAGTAGTCTTCTGGGGACTAGCACAGATACGCAGTATTTT. Amino acid sequence: CASSLLGTSTDTQYF. Full variable domain (remainder filled in from reference TRBV19 and TRBJ2-3): DGGITQSPKYLFRKEGQNVTLSCEQNLNHDAMYWYRQDPGQGLRLIYYSQIVNDFQKGDIAEGYSVSREKKESFPLTVTSAQKNPTAFYLCASSLLGTSTDTQYFGPGTRLTVL.

This clone appeared once. The gene calls are TRBV27 and TRBJ1-2; 7 bases map to TRBD1. Germline CDR1 and CDR2: MNHEY and SMNVEV (reference sequence). The CDR3 totals 14 residues. J was trimmed by 3 bases and V by 5 bases; bases with no gene match: 6. In DNA form, the CDR3 reads TGTGCCAGCAGTCCCCGACAGGGCCACTATGGCTACACCTTC. Amino acids: CASSPRQGHYGYTF.

This chain connects TRBV28 to TRBJ1-4, with 7 bases lining up with TRBD1. The trim removed 2 bases at V and 7 bases at J, leaving 7 bases unmatched. Germline V gene lookup returns CDR1 MDHEN and CDR2 SYDVKM. CDR3 size: 15 residues. The CDR3 region is CASSLEDREGEKLFF. Written as DNA, the CDR3 is TGTGCCAGCAGTTTAGAAGACAGGGAAGGTGAAAAACTGTTTTTT.

This chain uses TRBV5-1 with TRBJ2-5; D not resolved. Per germline, CDR1 SGHRS and CDR2 YFSETQ. V lost 1 base and J 1 base, leaving 5 bases between the germline ends. There are 13 residues in the CDR3. The CDR3 loop reads CASSLNSQETQYF. For the CDR3, the DNA is TGCGCCAGCAGCTTGAACTCCCAAGAGACCCAGTACTTC.

The V gene is TRBV4-1, the J gene TRBJ2-7; no clear D. Per germline, CDR1 MGHRA and CDR2 YSYEKL. The ends were cut back, 1 base at V and 3 bases at J, with 19 bases in the middle. The CDR3 spans 17 residues. The CDR3 spells CASSQGLSLTVGYEQYF. In nucleotides, the CDR3 is TGCGCCAGCAGCCAAGGACTTTCATTAACTGTCGGCTACGAGCAGTACTTC.

The rearrangement joins TRBV7-8 to TRBJ2-7, with unresolved D. Germline assignment: CDR1 SGHVS and CDR2 FQNEAQ. Trimming removed 4 bases from V and 4 bases from J, with 17 bases in between. The CDR3 has 15 amino acids. This CDR3 is CASSSSATVGYEQYF. The CDR3 bases are TGTGCCAGCAGCTCATCCGCGACGGTGGGATACGAGCAGTACTTC.

This rearrangement joins TRBV12-2 to TRBJ1-5. TRBV12-2 has pseudogene status. The CDR3 contains 16 residues. CDR3 protein: CASRLVQLRSNQPQHF. The DNA of the CDR3 is TGTGCAAGTCGCTTAGTTCAACTTAGGAGCAATCAGCCCCAGCATTTT.

This rearrangement joins TRBV7-2 to TRBJ2-3, with 14 nucleotides matching TRBD2. This CDR3 contains 18 residues. Trimming took 4 bases from V and 4 from J; bases not matched to a gene: 10. Looked up from germline, CDR1 is SGHTA and CDR2 is FQGNSA. CDR3 nucleotide sequence: TGTGCCAGCAGCTCCAGACAGGGGACTAGCGGGAGTGCAGATACGCAGTATTTT. Its translation: CASSSRQGTSGSADTQYF.

The CDR3 here is CASSLGGRGTYEQYF. For the CDR3, the DNA is TGTGCCAGCAGCCTCGGAGGGAGGGGAACCTACGAGCAGTACTTC. This rearrangement joins TRBV11-2 to TRBJ2-7; 7 nucleotides line up with TRBD2. The trim removed 5 bases at V and 2 bases at J, leaving 9 bases unmatched. This CDR3 has 15 residues. Looked up from germline, CDR1 is SGHAT and CDR2 is FQNNGV.

The chain has TRBV2 and TRBJ1-5, with D maybe TRBD1 (6 bases). The germline gives CDR1 SNHLY, CDR2 FYNNEI. Trimming removed 8 bases from V and 3 bases from J, with 14 bases in between. This CDR3 is 14 amino acids long. This CDR3 reads CASRSGALNQPQHF. CDR3 nucleotide sequence: TGTGCCAGCCGGTCGGGGGCCCTCAATCAGCCCCAGCATTTT. Together with reference TRBV2 and TRBJ1-5, the CDR3 gives the full variable domain: EPEVTQTPSHQVTQMGQEVILRCVPISNHLYFYWYRQILGQKVEFLVSFYNNEISEKSEIFDDQFSVERPDGSNFTLKIRSTKLEDSAMYFCASRSGALNQPQHFGDGTRLSIL.

This clone was recorded only once. This CDR3 is also generated by other DNA sequences in the sample. The rearrangement joins TRBV27 to TRBJ2-1; D gene ambiguous. Germline CDR1 is MNHEY and CDR2 is SMNVEV (reference sequence). The CDR3 length is 14 residues. V gave up 2 bases and J gave up 2 bases, with 7 bases separating them. As DNA, the CDR3 is TGTGCCAGCAGTTTACTAGGTCCCTACAATGAGCAGTTCTTC. Translating gives CASSLLGPYNEQFF.

As regards this clone: Different DNA sequences within this sample yield the same CDR3. This sequence joins TRBV27 and TRBJ2-2; D is uncertain. Looked up from germline, CDR1 is MNHEY and CDR2 is SMNVEV (reference sequence). The CDR3 is 14 residues long. Trimming took 3 bases from V and 1 from J, leaving 6 bases between them. In nucleotides, the CDR3 is TGTGCCAGCAGTTTTGTCAGGAACACCGGGGAGCTGTTTTTT. Translating it yields CASSFVRNTGELFF.

This chain uses TRBV7-6 with TRBJ1-4; no reliable D call. Germline V gene data show CDR1 as SGHVS and CDR2 as FNYEAQ. V gave up 4 bases and J gave up 0 bases, with 15 bases separating them. This CDR3 region has 17 residues. The chain's CDR3 is CASSSPPWEATNEKLFF. CDR3 DNA: TGTGCCAGCAGCTCCCCCCCTTGGGAAGCAACTAATGAAAAACTGTTTTTT.

The rearrangement joins TRBV5-1 to TRBJ2-1; the match to TRBD1 covers 9 bases. CDR3 length: 14 residues. Germline loops: CDR1 SGHRS, CDR2 YFSETQ. With V trimmed by 7 bases and J by 4 bases, 6 bases remained unmatched. The CDR3 DNA reads TGCGCCAGCTCCGGGACAGGGCCTTACAATGAGCAGTTCTTC. Protein sequence: CASSGTGPYNEQFF.

This chain uses TRBV4-1 with TRBJ2-3; D gene uncertain. V shed 1 base and J shed 5 bases, with 16 bases lying between them. The CDR3 loop spans 16 amino acids. The V gene's germline CDR1 is MGHRA and CDR2 YSYEKL. CDR3 loop: CASSQVGGVRVDTQYF. The CDR3 DNA is TGCGCCAGCAGCCAAGTTGGTGGGGTAAGGGTAGATACGCAGTATTTT.

This clone was seen only once. The chain links TRBV10-2 to TRBJ2-1; 10 bases align to TRBD2. Germline assignment: CDR1 WSHSY and CDR2 SAAADI. The trim removed 8 bases at V and 8 bases at J, leaving 12 bases unmatched. The CDR3 covers 15 residues. The CDR3 DNA reads as TGCGCCAGCGGGGCTAGCGGGAGAGCCCAAGATGAGCAGTTCTTC. The encoded protein is CASGASGRAQDEQFF.

The chain links TRBV11-2 to TRBJ2-7; D gene uncertain. In germline, CDR1 is SGHAT, CDR2 FQNNGV. The CDR3 spans 15 residues. The ends were cut back, 0 bases at V and 5 bases at J, with 14 bases in the middle. This CDR3 is CASSLDQVVKDEQYF. The CDR3 DNA follows: TGTGCCAGCAGCTTAGATCAGGTAGTTAAGGACGAGCAGTACTTC.

This clone occurred a few times. The rearrangement links TRBV5-1 to TRBJ2-7; 9 positions agree with TRBD1. This CDR3 comprises 15 residues. V dropped 4 bases and J dropped 5; count of bases not matched to a gene: 10. The V gene's germline CDR1 is SGHRS and CDR2 YFSETQ. Here the CDR3 DNA reads TGCGCCAGCAGCCAAGAAACAGGGGGCACGGACGAGCAGTACTTC. Amino acid sequence: CASSQETGGTDEQYF.

The genes are TRBV10-3 and TRBJ1-2; D remains ambiguous. The CDR3 sequence is 14 residues long. CDR1 ENHRY and CDR2 SYGVKD come from the germline V gene. V was shortened by 0 bases and J by 4 bases, with 9 bases between the two germline ends. CDR3 residues: CAISESVGSYGYTF. The CDR3 coding sequence is TGTGCCATCAGTGAGTCGGTAGGTTCCTATGGCTACACCTTC.